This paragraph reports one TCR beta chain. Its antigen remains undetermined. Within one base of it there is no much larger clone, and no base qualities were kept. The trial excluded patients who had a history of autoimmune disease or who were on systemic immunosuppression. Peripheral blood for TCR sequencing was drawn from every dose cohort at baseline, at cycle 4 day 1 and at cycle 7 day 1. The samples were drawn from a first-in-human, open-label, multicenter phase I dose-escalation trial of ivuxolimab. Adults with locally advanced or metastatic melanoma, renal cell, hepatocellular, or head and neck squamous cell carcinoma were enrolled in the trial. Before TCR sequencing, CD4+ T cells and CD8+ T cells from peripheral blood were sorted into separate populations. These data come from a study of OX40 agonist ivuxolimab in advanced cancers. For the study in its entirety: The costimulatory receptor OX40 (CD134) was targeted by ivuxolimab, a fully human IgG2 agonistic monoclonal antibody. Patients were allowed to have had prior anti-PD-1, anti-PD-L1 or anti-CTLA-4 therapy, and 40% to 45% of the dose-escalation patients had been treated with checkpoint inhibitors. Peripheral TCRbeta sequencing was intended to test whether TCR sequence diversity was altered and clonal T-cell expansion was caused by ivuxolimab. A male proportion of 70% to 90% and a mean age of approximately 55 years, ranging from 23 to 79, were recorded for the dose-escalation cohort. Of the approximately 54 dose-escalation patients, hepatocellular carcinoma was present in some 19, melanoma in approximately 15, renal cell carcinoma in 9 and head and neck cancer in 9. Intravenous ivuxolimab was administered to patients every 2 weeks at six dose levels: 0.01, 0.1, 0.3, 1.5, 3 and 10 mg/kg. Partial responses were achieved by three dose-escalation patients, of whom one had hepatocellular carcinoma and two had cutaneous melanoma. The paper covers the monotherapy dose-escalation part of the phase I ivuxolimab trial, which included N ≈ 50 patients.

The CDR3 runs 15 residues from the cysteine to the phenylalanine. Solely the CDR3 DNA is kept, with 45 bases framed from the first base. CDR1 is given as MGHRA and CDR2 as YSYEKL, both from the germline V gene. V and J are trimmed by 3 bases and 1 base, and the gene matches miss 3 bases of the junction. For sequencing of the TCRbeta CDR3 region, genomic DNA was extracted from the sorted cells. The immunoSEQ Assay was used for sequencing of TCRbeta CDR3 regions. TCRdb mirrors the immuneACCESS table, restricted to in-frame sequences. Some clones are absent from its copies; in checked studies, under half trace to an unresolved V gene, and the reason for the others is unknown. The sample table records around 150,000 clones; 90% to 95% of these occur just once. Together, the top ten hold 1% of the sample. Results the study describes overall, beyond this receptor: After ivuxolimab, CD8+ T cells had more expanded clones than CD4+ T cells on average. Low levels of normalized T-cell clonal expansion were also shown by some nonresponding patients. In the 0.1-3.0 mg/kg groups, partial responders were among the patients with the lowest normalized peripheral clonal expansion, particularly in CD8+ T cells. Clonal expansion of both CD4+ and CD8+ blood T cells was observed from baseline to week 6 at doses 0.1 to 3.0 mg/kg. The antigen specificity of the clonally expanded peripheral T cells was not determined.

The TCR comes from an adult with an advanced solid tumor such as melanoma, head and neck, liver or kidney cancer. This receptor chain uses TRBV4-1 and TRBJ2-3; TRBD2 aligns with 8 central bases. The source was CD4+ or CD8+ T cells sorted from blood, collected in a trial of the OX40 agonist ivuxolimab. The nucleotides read TGCGCCAGCAGCCACTCAGCGGGAGGCACAGATACGCAGTATTTT. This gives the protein CASSHSAGGTDTQYF.